These 21 T cell receptor beta chains were sequenced from one sample in a study of blood T cells in healthy people across ages. The use of a sample-barcoded 5' primer and a J-beta primer mix characterized a second PCR of roughly 6 to 11 cycles. TCRdb re-derived calls from the 5' RACE reads in MiXCR, one entry per CDR3 protein. The data contain some 730,000 distinct CDR3 sequences, 22% of them singletons. The source material was blood. These TCRs come from a man aged 65 to 79 in good health.

This clonotype has only a few counts. The chain is built from TRBV7-9 and TRBJ2-5, with D tentatively TRBD1 (6 bases). From germline, CDR1 is SEHNR and CDR2 FQNEAQ (reference sequence). The CDR3 is 13 residues long. V lost 3 bases and J lost 4, with 9 bases in between. In nucleotides, the CDR3 is TGTGCCAGCAGCTTCACAGGGAGAGAGACCCAGTACTTC. Amino acid sequence: CASSFTGRETQYF.

V and J are TRBV5-1 and TRBJ2-5, with D perhaps TRBD1 or TRBD2 (5 bases each). CDR1 SGHRS and CDR2 YFSETQ come from the germline V gene. Trimming shortened V by 2 bases and J by 4 bases, and 12 bases separated the two germline ends. CDR3 length equals 14 residues. CDR3 DNA sequence: TGCGCCAGCAGCTTTCAAGGGACCCGAGAGACCCAGTACTTC. Amino acid sequence: CASSFQGTRETQYF.

The chain joins TRBV3-1 to TRBJ2-1; 8 bases align to TRBD2. Germline CDR1 reads LGHDT; CDR2 reads YNNKEL (reference sequence). Trimming at V came to 0 bases and at J to 0 bases, leaving 7 bases not matched to a gene. The CDR3 length is 18 residues. CDR3 coding DNA: TGTGCCAGCAGCCAAGACATGCCAGGGACTAGCTCCTACAATGAGCAGTTCTTC. It is translated as CASSQDMPGTSSYNEQFF.

This clonotype was seen more than once but under ten times. The chain has TRBV5-4 and TRBJ1-2; no definite D call. The V end lost 0 bases, the J end lost 4 bases, and 19 bases lay between the germline ends. This CDR3 comprises 17 residues. Germline V gene lookup returns CDR1 SGHNT and CDR2 YYREEE (reference sequence). In nucleotides, the CDR3 is TGTGCCAGCAGCTTGGATCCAGCAAGGACCCTAAGCTATGGCTACACCTTC. This encodes CASSLDPARTLSYGYTF.

The rearrangement joins TRBV7-9 to TRBJ2-3; 11 bases are a match to TRBD2. The V segment lost 4 bases and the J segment 3 bases; nucleotides outside the gene matches: 3. CDR1 and CDR2 from the germline V gene are SEHNR and FQNEAQ (reference sequence). The CDR3 spans 15 residues. CDR3: CASSSRLAGTDTQYF. The CDR3 coding sequence is TGTGCCAGCAGCTCACGACTAGCGGGGACAGATACGCAGTATTTT.

The CDR3 DNA is TGTGCCAGCAGCCATAGACAGCATAATGAAAAACTGTTTTTT. This gives the protein CASSHRQHNEKLFF. V gene TRBV3-1 combines with J gene TRBJ1-4; possible D gene TRBD1, 5 bases. The CDR3 loop spans 14 amino acids. The V end lost 3 bases, the J end lost 4 bases, and 9 bases lay between the germline ends. In germline, CDR1 is LGHDT, CDR2 YNNKEL (reference sequence). Full variable domain (missing parts from reference TRBV3-1 and TRBJ1-4): DTAVSQTPKYLVTQMGNDKSIKCEQNLGHDTMYWYKQDSKKFLKIMFSYNNKELIINETVPNRFSPKSPDKAHLNLHINSLELGDSAVYFCASSHRQHNEKLFFGSGTQLSVL.

This clonotype was seen a handful of times. The V call is TRBV5-5, the J call TRBJ1-1, with TRBD1 matching 8 bases. This CDR3 comprises 15 residues. V lost 2 bases to trimming and J lost 1 base; unmatched junction nucleotides: 4. Germline V gives CDR1 SGHKS, CDR2 YYEKEE (reference sequence). CDR3 nucleotide sequence: TGTGCCAGCAGCTTAACAGGGGGGACGAACACTGAAGCTTTCTTT. This sequence encodes CASSLTGGTNTEAFF.

This clonotype was counted a few times. The chain couples TRBV14 to TRBJ2-1; no reliable D call. From germline, CDR1 is SGHDN and CDR2 FVKESK. The CDR3 is 12 amino acids. Trimming took off 2 bases at V and 8 bases at J, with 7 bases between the two ends. DNA for the CDR3: TGTGCCAGCAGCCAATTGTTCCATGAGCAGTTCTTC. It specifies CASSQLFHEQFF.

This clonotype was seen a few times. The rearrangement joins TRBV24-1 to TRBJ1-5; 8 bases agree with TRBD1. Germline V gives CDR1 KGHDR, CDR2 SFDVKD. The CDR3 loop spans 14 amino acids. Unmatched junction bases numbered 5, after V lost 4 bases and J lost 7 bases. The CDR3 loop is CATSESGGGQPQHF. The CDR3 nucleotides are TGTGCCACCAGTGAGTCAGGGGGCGGGCAGCCCCAGCATTTT.

The chain links TRBV15 to TRBJ2-5; D remains ambiguous. The V gene lost 0 bases and the J gene lost 1 base, with 9 bases spanning the gap. CDR3 length equals 15 residues. Germline lookup yields CDR1 LNHNV and CDR2 YYDKDF (reference sequence). This CDR3 is CATSRDRRLQETQYF. CDR3 bases: TGTGCCACCAGCAGAGATCGTAGGCTCCAAGAGACCCAGTACTTC.

This clonotype was counted only a few times. The rearrangement joins TRBV11-2 to TRBJ1-5; D gene ambiguous. The CDR3 covers 12 residues. The V gene lost 5 bases and the J gene lost 10 bases, with 12 bases spanning the gap. Germline CDR1 reads SGHAT; CDR2 reads FQNNGV. The CDR3, as DNA: TGTGCCAGCAGCGACTACGGGGTTCCCCAGCATTTT. This sequence encodes CASSDYGVPQHF.

The chain uses TRBV7-2 and TRBJ2-4; D is unresolved. This CDR3 has 16 residues. Trimming took off 5 bases at V and 2 bases at J, with 16 bases between the two ends. Germline values: CDR1 SGHTA, CDR2 FQGNSA. For the CDR3, the DNA is TGTGCCAGCAGCCCTTCCAAGGGCAGGCCCAAAAACATTCAGTACTTC. Amino acid sequence: CASSPSKGRPKNIQYF.

The sample holds many counts of this clonotype. This CDR3 reads CASSPGAGSTDTQYF. CDR3 coding DNA: TGTGCCAGCAGCCCCGGGGCAGGGAGCACAGATACGCAGTATTTT. The chain carries TRBV28 and TRBJ2-3; the D gene could be TRBD1 or TRBD2 (5 bases each). Trimming took off 6 bases at V and 0 bases at J, with 13 bases between the two ends. This CDR3 has 15 residues. The germline gives CDR1 MDHEN, CDR2 SYDVKM.

The rearrangement links TRBV18 to TRBJ2-7; tentatively, D is TRBD1 or TRBD2 (6 bases each). V was trimmed by 4 bases and J by 0 bases, leaving 10 bases between them. The CDR3 loop spans 14 amino acids. Germline V gene lookup returns CDR1 KGHSH and CDR2 LQKENI. The CDR3 sequence: CASSLGGGSYEQYV. In DNA, the CDR3 is TGTGCCAGCTCACTAGGAGGGGGCTCCTACGAGCAGTACGTC.

V gene TRBV7-9 combines with J gene TRBJ2-5; TRBD1 agrees at 9 bases. The CDR3 is 14 amino acids. Germline V CDR1 and CDR2: SEHNR, FQNEAQ (reference sequence). The V gene end was trimmed by 4 bases and the J gene end by 4 bases; junction bases not matched to a gene: 4. The chain's CDR3 is CASSSRTGAETQYF. CDR3 nucleotide sequence: TGTGCCAGCAGCTCCCGGACAGGGGCAGAGACCCAGTACTTC.

This clonotype was seen a handful of times. This chain uses TRBV5-6 with TRBJ2-2; D gene uncertain. The germline V gene encodes CDR1 SGHDT and CDR2 YYEEEE. Trimming shortened V by 0 bases and J by 2 bases, and 8 bases separated the two germline ends. The CDR3 is made up of 15 amino acids. CDR3 residues: CASSLGLKNTGELFF. As DNA, the CDR3 is TGTGCCAGCAGCTTGGGCCTCAAAAACACCGGGGAGCTGTTTTTT.

This clonotype was observed a few times. J is TRBJ2-4 and V is TRBV4-3; D not certain. The germline CDR1 and CDR2 sequences are LGHNA and YSLEER. Deletions cut 3 bases from V and 2 bases from J, with 14 bases between. This CDR3 is built from 16 residues. In DNA, the CDR3 is TGCGCCAGCAGCCAGGATACCCAACGGACCAAAAACATTCAGTACTTC. This sequence encodes CASSQDTQRTKNIQYF.

The chain is built from TRBV15 and TRBJ2-4; D uncertain. The germline gives CDR1 LNHNV, CDR2 YYDKDF (reference sequence). The CDR3 extends over 17 amino acids. The V end was cut by 0 bases, the J end by 0 bases, with 12 bases between. The CDR3 DNA reads TGTGCCACCAGCAGAGATTGGGCAGGCCTAGCCAAAAACATTCAGTACTTC. The encoded protein is CATSRDWAGLAKNIQYF.

This clonotype was seen a few times. The chain couples TRBV5-1 to TRBJ2-7; TRBD1 matches at 8 bases. This CDR3 has 15 amino acids. Losses at the gene ends were 0 bases for V and 2 bases for J; bases not matched to a gene: 4. The V gene's germline CDR1 is SGHRS and CDR2 YFSETQ. CDR3 sequence reads: CASSLEQGAAYEQYF. The CDR3 DNA reads TGCGCCAGCAGCTTGGAGCAGGGGGCCGCCTACGAGCAGTACTTC.

This clonotype was detected once. The chain is built from TRBV12-3 or TRBV12-4 and TRBJ2-7; D uncertain. The V gene lost 2 bases and the J gene lost 2 bases, with 7 bases spanning the gap. There are 13 residues in the CDR3. Here the CDR3 reads CASSLWQTYEQYF. CDR3 DNA: TGTGCCAGCAGTTTATGGCAAACCTACGAGCAGTACTTC.

This clonotype was recorded once. The chain carries TRBV20-1 and TRBJ2-4; 8 nucleotides align to TRBD2. The germline CDR1 and CDR2 sequences are DFQATT and SNEGSKA (reference sequence). Trimming cost V 6 bases and J 4 bases; bases outside gene matches: 5. This CDR3 is built from 13 residues. The CDR3 DNA follows: TGCAGTGCCGGGGGGGACCTTAAAAACATTCAGTACTTC. It yields the protein CSAGGDLKNIQYF.